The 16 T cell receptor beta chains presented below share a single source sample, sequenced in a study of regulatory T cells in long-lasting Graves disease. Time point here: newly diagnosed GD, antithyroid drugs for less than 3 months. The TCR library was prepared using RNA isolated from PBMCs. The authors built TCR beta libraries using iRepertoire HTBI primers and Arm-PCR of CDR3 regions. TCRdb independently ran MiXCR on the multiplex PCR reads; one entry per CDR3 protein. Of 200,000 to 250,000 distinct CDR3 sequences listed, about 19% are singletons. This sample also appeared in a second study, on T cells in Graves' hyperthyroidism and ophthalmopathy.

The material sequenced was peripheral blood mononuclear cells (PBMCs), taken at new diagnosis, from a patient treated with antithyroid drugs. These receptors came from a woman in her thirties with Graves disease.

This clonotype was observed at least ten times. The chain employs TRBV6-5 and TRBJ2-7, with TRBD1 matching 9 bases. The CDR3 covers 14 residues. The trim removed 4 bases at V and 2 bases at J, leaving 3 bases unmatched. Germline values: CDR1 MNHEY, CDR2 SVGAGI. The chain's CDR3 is CASSWGQGAYEQYF. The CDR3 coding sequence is TGTGCCAGCAGTTGGGGACAGGGAGCCTACGAGCAGTACTTC.

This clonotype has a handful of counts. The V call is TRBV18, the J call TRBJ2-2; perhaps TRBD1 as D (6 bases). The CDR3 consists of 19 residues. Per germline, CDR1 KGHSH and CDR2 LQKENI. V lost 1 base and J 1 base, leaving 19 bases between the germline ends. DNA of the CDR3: TGTGCCAGCTCACCACGGAAGGGGCAGAGCAGGGGGAACACCGGGGAGCTGTTTTTT. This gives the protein CASSPRKGQSRGNTGELFF.

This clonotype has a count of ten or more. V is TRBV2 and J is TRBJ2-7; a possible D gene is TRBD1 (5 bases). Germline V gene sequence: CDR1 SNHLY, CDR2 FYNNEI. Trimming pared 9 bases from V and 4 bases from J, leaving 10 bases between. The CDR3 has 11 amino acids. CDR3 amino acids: CASQGLYEQYF. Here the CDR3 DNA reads TGTGCCAGTCAGGGTTTGTACGAGCAGTACTTC.

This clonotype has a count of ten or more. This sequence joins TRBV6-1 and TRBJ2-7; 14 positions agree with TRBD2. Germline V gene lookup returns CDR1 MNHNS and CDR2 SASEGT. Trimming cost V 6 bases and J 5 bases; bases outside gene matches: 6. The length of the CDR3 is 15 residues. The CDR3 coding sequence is TGTGCCAGCAGCCGCGGGACTAGCGGGAGAAACGAGCAGTACTTC. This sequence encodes CASSRGTSGRNEQYF.

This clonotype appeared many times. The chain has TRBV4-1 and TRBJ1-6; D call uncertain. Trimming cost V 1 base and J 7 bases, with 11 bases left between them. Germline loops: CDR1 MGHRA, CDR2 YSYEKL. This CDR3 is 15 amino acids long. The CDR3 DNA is TGCGCCAGCAGCCAAGTTCGGGAGCGGAATTCACCCCTCCACTTT. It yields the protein CASSQVRERNSPLHF.

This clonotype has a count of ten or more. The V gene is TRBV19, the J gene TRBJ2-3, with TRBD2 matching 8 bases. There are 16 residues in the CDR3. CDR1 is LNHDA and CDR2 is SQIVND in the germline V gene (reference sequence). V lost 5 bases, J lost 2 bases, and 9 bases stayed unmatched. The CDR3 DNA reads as TGTGCCAGTAGTCCCGGACTAGCAAGAGACACAGATACGCAGTATTTT. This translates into CASSPGLARDTDTQYF.

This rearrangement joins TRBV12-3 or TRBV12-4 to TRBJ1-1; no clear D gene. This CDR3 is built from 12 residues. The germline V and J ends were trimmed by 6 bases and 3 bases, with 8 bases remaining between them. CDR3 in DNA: TGTGCCAGCAGAGAGGTTTACACTGAAGCTTTCTTT. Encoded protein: CASREVYTEAFF.

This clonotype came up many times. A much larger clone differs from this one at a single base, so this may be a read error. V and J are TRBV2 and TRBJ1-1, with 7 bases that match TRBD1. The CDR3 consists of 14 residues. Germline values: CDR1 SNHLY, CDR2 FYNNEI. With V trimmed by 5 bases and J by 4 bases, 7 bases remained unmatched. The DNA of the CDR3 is TGTGCCAGCAGTAAGGGGGCAGAAAGCACTGAAGCTTTCTTT. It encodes CASSKGAESTEAFF.

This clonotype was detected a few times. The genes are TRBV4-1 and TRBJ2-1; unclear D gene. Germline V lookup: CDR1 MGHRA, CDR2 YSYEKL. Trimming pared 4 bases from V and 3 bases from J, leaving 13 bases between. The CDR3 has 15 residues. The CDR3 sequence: CASSPYGLIYNEQFF. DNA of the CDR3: TGCGCCAGCAGCCCGTACGGCCTGATCTACAATGAGCAGTTCTTC.

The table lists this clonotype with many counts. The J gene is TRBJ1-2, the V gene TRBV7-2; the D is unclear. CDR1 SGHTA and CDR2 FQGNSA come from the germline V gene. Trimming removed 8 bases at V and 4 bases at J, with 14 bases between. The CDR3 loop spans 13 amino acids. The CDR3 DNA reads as TGTGCCAGCGTAGGACGGATAGTCTATGGCTACACCTTC. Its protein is CASVGRIVYGYTF.

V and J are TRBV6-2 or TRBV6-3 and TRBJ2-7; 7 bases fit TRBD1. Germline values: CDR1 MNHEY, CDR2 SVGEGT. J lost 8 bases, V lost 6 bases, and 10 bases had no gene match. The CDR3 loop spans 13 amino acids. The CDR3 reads CASSPRGSGKQYF. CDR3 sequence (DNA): TGTGCCAGCAGCCCCAGGGGGAGTGGGAAGCAGTACTTC.

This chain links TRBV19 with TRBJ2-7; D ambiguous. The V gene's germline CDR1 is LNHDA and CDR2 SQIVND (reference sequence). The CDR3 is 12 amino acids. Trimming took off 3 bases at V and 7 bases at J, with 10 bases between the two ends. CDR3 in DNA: TGTGCCAGTAGTATGAGTGGGCCGGAGCAGTACTTC. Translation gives CASSMSGPEQYF.

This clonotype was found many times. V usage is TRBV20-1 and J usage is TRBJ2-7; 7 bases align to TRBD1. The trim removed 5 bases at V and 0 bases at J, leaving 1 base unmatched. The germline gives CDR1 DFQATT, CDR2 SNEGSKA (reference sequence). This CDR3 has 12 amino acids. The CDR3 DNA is TGCAGTGCTGGACAGGCCTCCTACGAGCAGTACTTC. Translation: CSAGQASYEQYF.

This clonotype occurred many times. The CDR3 protein is CASSRGQVQRLAHEQYF. The CDR3 coding sequence is TGTGCCAGTAGTCGTGGACAGGTTCAACGACTAGCGCACGAGCAGTACTTC. The genes are TRBV19 and TRBJ2-7; D might be TRBD2 (8 bases). The germline CDR1 and CDR2 sequences are LNHDA and SQIVND (reference sequence). V lost 5 bases to trimming and J lost 5 bases, with 25 bases between them. The CDR3 consists of 17 residues.

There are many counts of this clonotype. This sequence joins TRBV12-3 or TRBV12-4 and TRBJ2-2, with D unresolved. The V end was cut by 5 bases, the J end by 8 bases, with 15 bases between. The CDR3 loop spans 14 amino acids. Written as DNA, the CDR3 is TGTGCCAGCAGTCCGCGCCCGTCGACAGGGGAGCTGTTTTTT. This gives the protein CASSPRPSTGELFF.

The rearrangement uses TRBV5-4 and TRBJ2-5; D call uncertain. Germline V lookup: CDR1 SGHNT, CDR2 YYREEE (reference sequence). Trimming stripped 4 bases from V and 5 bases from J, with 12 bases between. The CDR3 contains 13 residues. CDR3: CASSPGPRETQYF. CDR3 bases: TGTGCCAGCAGCCCCGGGCCCAGGGAGACCCAGTACTTC.